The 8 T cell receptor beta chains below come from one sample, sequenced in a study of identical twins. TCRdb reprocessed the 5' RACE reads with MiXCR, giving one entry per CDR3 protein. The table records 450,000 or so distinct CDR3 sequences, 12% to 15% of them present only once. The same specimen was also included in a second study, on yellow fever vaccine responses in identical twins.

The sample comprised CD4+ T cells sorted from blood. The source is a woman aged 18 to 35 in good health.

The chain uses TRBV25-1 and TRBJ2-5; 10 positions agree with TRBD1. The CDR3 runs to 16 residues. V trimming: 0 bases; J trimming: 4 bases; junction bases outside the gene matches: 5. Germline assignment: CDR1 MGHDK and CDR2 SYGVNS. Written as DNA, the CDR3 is TGTGCCAGCAGTGAATATAAGGGACAGGGGAGAGAGACCCAGTACTTC. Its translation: CASSEYKGQGRETQYF.

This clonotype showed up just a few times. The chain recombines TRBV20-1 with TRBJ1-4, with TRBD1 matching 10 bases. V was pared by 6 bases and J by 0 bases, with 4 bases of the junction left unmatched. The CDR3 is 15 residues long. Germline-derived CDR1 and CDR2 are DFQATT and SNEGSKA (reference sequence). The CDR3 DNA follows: TGCAGTGCCCCGGGACAGGGGCCAACTAATGAAAAACTGTTTTTT. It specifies CSAPGQGPTNEKLFF.

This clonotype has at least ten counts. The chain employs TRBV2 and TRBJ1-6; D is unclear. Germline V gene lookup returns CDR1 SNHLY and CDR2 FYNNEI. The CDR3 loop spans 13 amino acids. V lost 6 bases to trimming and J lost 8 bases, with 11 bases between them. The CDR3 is CASSSLQDSPLHF. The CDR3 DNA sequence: TGTGCCAGCAGCAGTCTTCAGGATTCACCCCTCCACTTT. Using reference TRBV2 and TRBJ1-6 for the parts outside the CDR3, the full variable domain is EPEVTQTPSHQVTQMGQEVILRCVPISNHLYFYWYRQILGQKVEFLVSFYNNEISEKSEIFDDQFSVERPDGSNFTLKIRSTKLEDSAMYFCASSSLQDSPLHFGNGTRLTVT.

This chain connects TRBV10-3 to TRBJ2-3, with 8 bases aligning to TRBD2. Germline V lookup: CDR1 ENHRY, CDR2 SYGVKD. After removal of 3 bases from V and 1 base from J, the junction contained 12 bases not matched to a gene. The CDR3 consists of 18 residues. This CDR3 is CAISDLAGRALGTDTQYF. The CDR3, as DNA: TGTGCCATCAGTGATTTAGCGGGGAGGGCCCTCGGCACAGATACGCAGTATTTT.

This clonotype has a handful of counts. CDR3 amino acids: CSARDGQGLYEQYF. The CDR3 region has the DNA TGCAGTGCTAGAGATGGACAGGGGCTATACGAGCAGTACTTC. The J gene is TRBJ2-7, the V gene TRBV20-1; 9 bases are a match to TRBD1. V lost 0 bases to trimming and J lost 4 bases; unmatched junction nucleotides: 4. The CDR3 has 14 residues. CDR1 DFQATT and CDR2 SNEGSKA come from the germline V gene (reference sequence).

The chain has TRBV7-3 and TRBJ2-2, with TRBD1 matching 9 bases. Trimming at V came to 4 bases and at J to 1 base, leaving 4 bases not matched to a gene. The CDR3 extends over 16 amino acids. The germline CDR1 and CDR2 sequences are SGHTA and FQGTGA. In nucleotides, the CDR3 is TGTGCCAGCAGCTACGGGACAGGGAAGAACACCGGGGAGCTGTTTTTT. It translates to CASSYGTGKNTGELFF.

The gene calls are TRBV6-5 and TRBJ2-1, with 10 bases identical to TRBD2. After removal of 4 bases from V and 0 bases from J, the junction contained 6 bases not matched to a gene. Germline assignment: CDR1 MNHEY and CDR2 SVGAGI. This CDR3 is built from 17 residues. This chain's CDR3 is CASSSLSGGSSYNEQFF. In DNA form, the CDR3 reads TGTGCCAGCAGTTCTCTTAGCGGGGGGAGCTCCTACAATGAGCAGTTCTTC.

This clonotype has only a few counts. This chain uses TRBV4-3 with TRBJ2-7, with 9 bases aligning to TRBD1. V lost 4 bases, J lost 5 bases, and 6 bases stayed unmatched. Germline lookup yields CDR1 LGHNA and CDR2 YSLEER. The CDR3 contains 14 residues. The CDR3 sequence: CASSPGTGSNEQYF. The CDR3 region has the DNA TGCGCCAGCAGCCCAGGGACAGGGTCGAACGAGCAGTACTTC.